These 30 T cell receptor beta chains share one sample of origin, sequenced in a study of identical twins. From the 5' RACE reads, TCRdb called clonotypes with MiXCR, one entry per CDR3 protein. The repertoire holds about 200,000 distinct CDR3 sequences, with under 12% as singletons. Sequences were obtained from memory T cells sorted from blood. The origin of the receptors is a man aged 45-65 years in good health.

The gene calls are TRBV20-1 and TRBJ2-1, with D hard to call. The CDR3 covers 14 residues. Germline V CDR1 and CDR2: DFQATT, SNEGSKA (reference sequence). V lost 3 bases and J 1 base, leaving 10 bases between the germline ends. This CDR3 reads CSARRSDSYNEQFF. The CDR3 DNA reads TGCAGTGCTAGGAGGTCAGATTCCTACAATGAGCAGTTCTTC.

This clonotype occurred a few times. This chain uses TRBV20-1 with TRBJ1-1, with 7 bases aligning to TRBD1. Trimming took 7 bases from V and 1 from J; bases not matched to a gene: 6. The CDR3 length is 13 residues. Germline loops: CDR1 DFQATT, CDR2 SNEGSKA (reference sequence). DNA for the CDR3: TGCAGTGTTAACAGGGGATCGAACACTGAAGCTTTCTTT. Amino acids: CSVNRGSNTEAFF.

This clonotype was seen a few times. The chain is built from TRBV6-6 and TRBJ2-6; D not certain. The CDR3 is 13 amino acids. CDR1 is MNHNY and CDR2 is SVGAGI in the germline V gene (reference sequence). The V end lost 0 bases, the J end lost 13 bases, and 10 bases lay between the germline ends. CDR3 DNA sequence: TGTGCCAGCAGTTACTCCGGGCCTTGGGTCCTGACTTTC. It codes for CASSYSGPWVLTF.

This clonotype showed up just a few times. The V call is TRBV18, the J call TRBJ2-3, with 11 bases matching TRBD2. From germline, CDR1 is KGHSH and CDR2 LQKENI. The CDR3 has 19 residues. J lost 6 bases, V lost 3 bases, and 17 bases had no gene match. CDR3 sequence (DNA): TGTGCCAGCTCACCGGGACAGGGTATACTAGCGGGAGTAGCGGATACGCAGTATTTT. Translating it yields CASSPGQGILAGVADTQYF.

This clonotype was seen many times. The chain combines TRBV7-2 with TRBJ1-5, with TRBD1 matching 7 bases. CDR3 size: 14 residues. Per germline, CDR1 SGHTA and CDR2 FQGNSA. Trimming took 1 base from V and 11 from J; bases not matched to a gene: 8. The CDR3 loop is CASSLGRTGMAQHF. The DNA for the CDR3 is TGTGCCAGCAGCTTAGGAAGGACAGGTATGGCCCAGCATTTT.

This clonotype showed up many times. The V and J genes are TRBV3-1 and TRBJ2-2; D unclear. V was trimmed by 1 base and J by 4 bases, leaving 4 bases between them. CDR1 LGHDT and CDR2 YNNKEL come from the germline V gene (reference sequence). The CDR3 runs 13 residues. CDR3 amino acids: CASSQGGTGELFF. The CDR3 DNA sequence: TGTGCCAGCAGCCAAGGGGGCACCGGGGAGCTGTTTTTT.

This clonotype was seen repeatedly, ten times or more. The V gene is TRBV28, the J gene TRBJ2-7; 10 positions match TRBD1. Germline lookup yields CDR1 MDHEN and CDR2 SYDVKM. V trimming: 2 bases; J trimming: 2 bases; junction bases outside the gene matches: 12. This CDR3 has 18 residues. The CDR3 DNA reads TGTGCCAGCAGTTTACGGGACAGGGGACTTTTGTGGGCCTACGAGCAGTACTTC. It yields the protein CASSLRDRGLLWAYEQYF.

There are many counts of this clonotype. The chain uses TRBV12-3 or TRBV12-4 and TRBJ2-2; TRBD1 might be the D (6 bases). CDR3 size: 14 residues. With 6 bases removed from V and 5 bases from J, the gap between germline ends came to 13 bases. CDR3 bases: TGTGCCAGCAGGCAAGGACAGTCGACCGGGGAGCTGTTTTTT. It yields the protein CASRQGQSTGELFF.

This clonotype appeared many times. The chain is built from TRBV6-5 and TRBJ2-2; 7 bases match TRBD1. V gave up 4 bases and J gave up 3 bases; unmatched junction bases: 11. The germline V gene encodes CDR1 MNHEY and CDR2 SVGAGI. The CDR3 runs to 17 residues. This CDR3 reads CASSSGTATLDTGELFF. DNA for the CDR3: TGTGCCAGCAGTTCCGGGACAGCCACCTTGGACACCGGGGAGCTGTTTTTT.

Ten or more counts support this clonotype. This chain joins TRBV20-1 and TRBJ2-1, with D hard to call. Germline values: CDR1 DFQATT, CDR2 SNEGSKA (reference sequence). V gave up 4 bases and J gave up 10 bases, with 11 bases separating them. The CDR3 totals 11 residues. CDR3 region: CSAIPASEQFF. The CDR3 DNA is TGCAGTGCTATCCCCGCTTCGGAGCAGTTCTTC.

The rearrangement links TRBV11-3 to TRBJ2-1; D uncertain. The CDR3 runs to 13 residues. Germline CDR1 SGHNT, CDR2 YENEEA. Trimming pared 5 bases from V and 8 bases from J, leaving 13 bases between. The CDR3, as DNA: TGTGCCAGCAGCCCGAAGACTGGCTATGAGCAGTTCTTC. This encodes CASSPKTGYEQFF. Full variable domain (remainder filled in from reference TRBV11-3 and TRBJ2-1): EAGVVQSPRYKIIEKKQPVAFWCNPISGHNTLYWYLQNLGQGPELLIRYENEEAVDDSQLPKDRFSAERLKGVDSTLKIQPAELGDSAVYLCASSPKTGYEQFFGPGTRLTVL.

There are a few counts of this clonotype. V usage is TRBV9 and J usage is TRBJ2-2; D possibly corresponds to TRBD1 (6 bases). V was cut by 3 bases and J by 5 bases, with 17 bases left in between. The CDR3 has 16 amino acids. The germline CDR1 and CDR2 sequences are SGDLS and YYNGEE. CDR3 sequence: CASSAVQGVGTGELFF. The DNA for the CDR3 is TGTGCCAGCAGCGCAGTACAGGGAGTTGGGACCGGGGAGCTGTTTTTT.

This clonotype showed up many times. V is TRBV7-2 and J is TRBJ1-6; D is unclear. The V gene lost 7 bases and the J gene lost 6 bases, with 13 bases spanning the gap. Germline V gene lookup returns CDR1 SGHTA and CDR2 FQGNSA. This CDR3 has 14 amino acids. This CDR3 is CASTLSAVNSPLHF. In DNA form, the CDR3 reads TGTGCCAGCACCCTCTCGGCAGTTAATTCACCCCTCCACTTT.

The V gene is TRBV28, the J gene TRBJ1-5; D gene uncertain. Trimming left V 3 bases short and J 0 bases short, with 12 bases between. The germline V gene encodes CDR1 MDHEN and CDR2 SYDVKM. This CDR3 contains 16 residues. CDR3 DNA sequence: TGTGCCAGCAGTTTTGGTGCGGGTTATAGCAATCAGCCCCAGCATTTT. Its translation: CASSFGAGYSNQPQHF. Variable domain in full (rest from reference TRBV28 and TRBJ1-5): DVKVTQSSRYLVKRTGEKVFLECVQDMDHENMFWYRQDPGLGLRLIYFSYDVKMKEKGDIPEGYSVSREKKERFSLILESASTNQTSMYLCASSFGAGYSNQPQHFGDGTRLSIL.

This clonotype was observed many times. The CDR3: CAISSQVQSQETQYF. The CDR3 DNA follows: TGTGCCATCAGCTCCCAGGTTCAGTCCCAAGAGACCCAGTACTTC. V is TRBV10-3 and J is TRBJ2-5; D remains ambiguous. V dropped 6 bases and J dropped 1 base, with 15 bases sitting between them. Looked up from germline, CDR1 is ENHRY and CDR2 is SYGVKD. The CDR3 extends over 15 amino acids.

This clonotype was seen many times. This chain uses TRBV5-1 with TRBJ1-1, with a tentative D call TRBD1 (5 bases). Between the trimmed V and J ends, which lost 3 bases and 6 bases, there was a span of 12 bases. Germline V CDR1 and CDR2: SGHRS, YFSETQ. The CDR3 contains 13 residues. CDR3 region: CASSWRGSPEAFF. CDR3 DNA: TGCGCCAGCAGCTGGCGGGGCAGCCCTGAAGCTTTCTTT.

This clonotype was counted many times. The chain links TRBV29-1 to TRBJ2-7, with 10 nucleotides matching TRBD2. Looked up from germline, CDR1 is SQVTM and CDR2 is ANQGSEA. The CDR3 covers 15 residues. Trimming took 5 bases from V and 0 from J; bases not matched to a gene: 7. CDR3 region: CSVRGTSAYSYEQYF. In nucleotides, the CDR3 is TGCAGCGTTAGGGGGACTAGCGCTTACTCCTACGAGCAGTACTTC.

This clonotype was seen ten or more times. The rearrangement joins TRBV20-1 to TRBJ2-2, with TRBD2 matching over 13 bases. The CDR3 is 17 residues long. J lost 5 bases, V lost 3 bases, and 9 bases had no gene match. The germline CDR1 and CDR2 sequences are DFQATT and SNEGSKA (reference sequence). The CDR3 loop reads CSASSPRTSGGTGELFF. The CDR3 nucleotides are TGCAGTGCTAGTTCTCCGAGGACTAGCGGGGGTACCGGGGAGCTGTTTTTT.

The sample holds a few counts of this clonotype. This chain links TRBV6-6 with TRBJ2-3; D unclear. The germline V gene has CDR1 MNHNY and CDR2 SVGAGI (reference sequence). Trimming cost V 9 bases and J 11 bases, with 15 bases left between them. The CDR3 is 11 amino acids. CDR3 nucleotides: TGTGCCAGTAGCTCGCCGAACAGGCAGTATTTT. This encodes CASSSPNRQYF.

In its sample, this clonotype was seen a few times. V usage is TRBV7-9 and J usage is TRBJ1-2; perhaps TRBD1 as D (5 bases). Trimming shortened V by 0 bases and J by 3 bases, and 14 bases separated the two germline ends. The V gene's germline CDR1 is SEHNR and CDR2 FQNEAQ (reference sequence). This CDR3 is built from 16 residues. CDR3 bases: TGTGCCAGCAGCTTAGCTACCGGGACTTACCACTATGGCTACACCTTC. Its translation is CASSLATGTYHYGYTF.

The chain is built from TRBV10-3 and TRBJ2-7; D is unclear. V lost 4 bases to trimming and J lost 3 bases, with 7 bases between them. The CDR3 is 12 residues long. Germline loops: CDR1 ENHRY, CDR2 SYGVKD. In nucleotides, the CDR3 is TGTGCCATCAGTGGTGGATTCTACGAGCAGTACTTC. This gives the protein CAISGGFYEQYF.

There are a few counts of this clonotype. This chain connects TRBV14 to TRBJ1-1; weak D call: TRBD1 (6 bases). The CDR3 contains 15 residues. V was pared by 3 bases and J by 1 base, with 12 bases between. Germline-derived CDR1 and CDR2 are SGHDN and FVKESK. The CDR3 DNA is TGTGCCAGCAGCCAGACAGGAAAAGGGAACACTGAAGCTTTCTTT. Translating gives CASSQTGKGNTEAFF.

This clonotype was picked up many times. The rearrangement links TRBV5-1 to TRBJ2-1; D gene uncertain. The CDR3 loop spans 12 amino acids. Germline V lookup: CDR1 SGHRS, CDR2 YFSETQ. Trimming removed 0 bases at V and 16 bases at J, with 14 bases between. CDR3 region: CASSLVVGKGFF. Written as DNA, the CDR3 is TGCGCCAGCAGCTTGGTAGTGGGTAAGGGCTTCTTC.

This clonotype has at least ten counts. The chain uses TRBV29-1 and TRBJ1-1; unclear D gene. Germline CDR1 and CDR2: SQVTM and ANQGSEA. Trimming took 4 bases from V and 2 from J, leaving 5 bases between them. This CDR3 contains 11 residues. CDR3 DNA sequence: TGCAGCGTTGGGGTTAACACTGAAGCTTTCTTT. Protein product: CSVGVNTEAFF.

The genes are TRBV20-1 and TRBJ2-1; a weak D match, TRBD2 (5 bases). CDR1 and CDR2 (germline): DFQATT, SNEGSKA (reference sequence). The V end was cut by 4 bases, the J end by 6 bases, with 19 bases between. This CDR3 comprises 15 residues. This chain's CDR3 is CSATGSGGPSNEQFF. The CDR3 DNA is TGCAGTGCTACCGGCAGCGGAGGCCCTAGCAATGAGCAGTTCTTC.

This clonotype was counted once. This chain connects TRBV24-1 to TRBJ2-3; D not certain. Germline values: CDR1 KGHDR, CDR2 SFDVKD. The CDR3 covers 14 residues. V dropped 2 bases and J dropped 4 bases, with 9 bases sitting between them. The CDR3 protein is CATSDSVAPDTQYF. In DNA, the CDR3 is TGTGCCACCAGTGATTCCGTTGCCCCAGATACGCAGTATTTT.

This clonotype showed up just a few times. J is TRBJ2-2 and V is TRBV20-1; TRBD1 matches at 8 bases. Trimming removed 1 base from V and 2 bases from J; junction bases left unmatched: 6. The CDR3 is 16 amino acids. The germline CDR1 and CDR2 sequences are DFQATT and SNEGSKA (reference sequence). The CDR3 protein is CSARVGGTGNTGELFF. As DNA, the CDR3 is TGCAGTGCTAGAGTGGGCGGGACAGGAAACACCGGGGAGCTGTTTTTT.

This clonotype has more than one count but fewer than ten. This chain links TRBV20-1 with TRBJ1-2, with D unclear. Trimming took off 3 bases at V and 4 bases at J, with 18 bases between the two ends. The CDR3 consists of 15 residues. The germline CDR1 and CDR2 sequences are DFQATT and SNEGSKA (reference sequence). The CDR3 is CSASPFSGSLYGYTF. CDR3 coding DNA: TGCAGTGCTAGCCCCTTTTCGGGCAGCCTCTATGGCTACACCTTC.

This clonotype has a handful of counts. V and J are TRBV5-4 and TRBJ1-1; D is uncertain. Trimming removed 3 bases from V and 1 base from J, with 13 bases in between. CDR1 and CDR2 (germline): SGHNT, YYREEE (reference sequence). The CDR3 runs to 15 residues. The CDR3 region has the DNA TGTGCCAGCAGCTACGAGACAATTTCGAACACTGAAGCTTTCTTT. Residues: CASSYETISNTEAFF.

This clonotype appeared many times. The CDR3 DNA follows: TGCGCCAGCAGCCGCGGGACAGGGAGCTCCTACGAGCAGTACTTC. It translates to CASSRGTGSSYEQYF. The chain uses TRBV5-1 and TRBJ2-7; 9 bases align to TRBD1. The ends lost 4 bases at V and 0 bases at J; junction bases unmatched: 5. This CDR3 region has 15 residues. CDR1 is SGHRS and CDR2 is YFSETQ in the germline V gene. Looking up the rest from reference TRBV5-1 and TRBJ2-7 gives the full variable domain: KAGVTQTPRYLIKTRGQQVTLSCSPISGHRSVSWYQQTPGQGLQFLFEYFSETQRNKGNFPGRFSGRQFSNSRSEMNVSTLELGDSALYLCASSRGTGSSYEQYFGPGTRLTVT.